The sequence of this TCR beta chain was determined in a study of human T cells and chemical hapten exposure. The overall study: Across its roughly 23 weeks, the study gave patients weekly diphenylcyclopropenone doses to the scalp. On the upper back, patch tests were applied with 0.01% DPC and read at 6 days.

The time point was: pre-sensitization, week 0. Regarding treatment: therapeutic diphenylcyclopropenone sensitization with weekly scalp DPC. Each cDNA molecule in the library carried unique molecular identifiers. In the authors' workflow: Sampled TCR counts reached a median of 95,638 per sample, with values ranging from about 23,224 to 700,000. TCRdb fed the RACE reads into MiXCR, producing one record per CDR3 protein. TCRdb, not the authors, supplied the V and J calls. The top ten clones hold approximately 2.6% of a sample with 120,000 or so distinct CDR3 sequences, about 13% of them seen once. The V gene lost 8 bases and the J gene lost 2 bases, with 19 bases spanning the gap. CDR3 length equals 15 residues. The germline V gene encodes CDR1 MGHDK and CDR2 SYGVNS.

This specimen consisted of whole blood, obtained in connection with sensitization to the hapten diphenylcyclopropenone (DPC). The receptor comes from a woman under 30 with alopecia areata. Some clones in this sample may be carry-over from other donors' samples. The chain has TRBV25-1 and TRBJ2-7; D may correspond to TRBD1 or TRBD2 (7 bases each). In DNA form, the CDR3 reads TGTGCCAGCCGGGAGGTGAAGGGGGCTACCTACGAGCAGTACTTC. It encodes CASREVKGATYEQYF.